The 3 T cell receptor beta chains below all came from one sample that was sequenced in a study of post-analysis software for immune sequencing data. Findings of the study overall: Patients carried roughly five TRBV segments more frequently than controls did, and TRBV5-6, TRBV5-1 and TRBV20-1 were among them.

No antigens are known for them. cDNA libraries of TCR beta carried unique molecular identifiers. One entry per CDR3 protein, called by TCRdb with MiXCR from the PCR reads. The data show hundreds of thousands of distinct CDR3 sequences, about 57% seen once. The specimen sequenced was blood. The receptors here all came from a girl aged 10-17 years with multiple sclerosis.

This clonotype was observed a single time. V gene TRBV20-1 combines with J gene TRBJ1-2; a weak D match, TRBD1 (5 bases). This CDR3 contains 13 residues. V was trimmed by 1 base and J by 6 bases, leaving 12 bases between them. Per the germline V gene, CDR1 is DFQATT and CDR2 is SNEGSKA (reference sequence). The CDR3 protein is CSARVQESNGYTF. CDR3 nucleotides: TGCAGTGCTAGAGTACAGGAATCCAATGGCTACACCTTC.

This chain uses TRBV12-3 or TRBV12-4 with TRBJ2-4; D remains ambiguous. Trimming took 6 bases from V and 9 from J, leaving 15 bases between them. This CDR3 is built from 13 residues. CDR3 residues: CASSASLTGIQYF. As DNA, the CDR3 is TGTGCCAGCAGCGCCAGTCTAACGGGCATTCAGTACTTC.

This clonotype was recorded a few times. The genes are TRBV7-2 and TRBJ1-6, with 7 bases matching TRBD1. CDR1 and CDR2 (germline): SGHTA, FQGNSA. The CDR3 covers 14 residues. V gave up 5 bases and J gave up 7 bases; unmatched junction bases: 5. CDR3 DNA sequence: TGTGCCAGCAGCAGAGACAGGGAGAATTCACCCCTCCACTTT. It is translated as CASSRDRENSPLHF.